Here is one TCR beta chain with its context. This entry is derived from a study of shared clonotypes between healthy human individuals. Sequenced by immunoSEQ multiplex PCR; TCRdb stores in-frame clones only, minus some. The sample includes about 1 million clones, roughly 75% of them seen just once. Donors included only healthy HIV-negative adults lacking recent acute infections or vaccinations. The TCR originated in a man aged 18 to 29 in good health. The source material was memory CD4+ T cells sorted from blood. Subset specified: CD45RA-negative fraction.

Written as DNA, the CDR3 is TGTGCCAGCAGGTCTAGCGGGGCCTCCTACGAGCAGTACTTC. Protein product: CASRSSGASYEQYF. The chain uses TRBV6-6 and TRBJ2-7; 9 nucleotides line up with TRBD2. Germline CDR1 MNHNY, CDR2 SVGAGI (reference sequence). The CDR3 runs 14 residues. Losses at the gene ends were 6 bases for V and 0 bases for J; bases not matched to a gene: 3.